This T cell receptor (beta chain) was found in a study of read filtering for tumor transcriptome and immune sequencing. Study background: Transcriptome libraries were built from DNase-treated RNA.

From approximately 430 ng of RNA, a library with molecular barcoded alpha/delta and beta/gamma adaptors was made. A single record per CDR3 protein comes from TCRdb applying MiXCR to the reads. The sample lists approximately 14,000 distinct CDR3 sequences, approximately 20% occurring once. This clonotype was seen a handful of times. Germline lookup yields CDR1 SGHVS and CDR2 FQNEAQ. With 1 base removed from V and 3 bases from J, the gap between germline ends came to 9 bases. The CDR3 length is 14 residues. The clonotype originates from a donor aged 40 or over with multiple myeloma. The chain combines TRBV7-8 with TRBJ1-1, with no clear D. Specimen: a population of CD138-negative cells sorted from bone marrow. CDR3 loop: CASSLVFGDTEAFF. CDR3 DNA: TGTGCCAGCAGCTTAGTTTTCGGAGACACTGAAGCTTTCTTT.